The clone carrying this TCR beta chain was counted a few times. Its antigen is unidentified. The V gene's germline CDR1 is SGHTA and CDR2 FQGNSA. V shed 1 base, J shed 2 bases, and the junction held 4 bases outside the gene matches. The CDR3 runs to 16 residues. The source of the sample is a study of identical twins. TCRdb reanalysed the 5' RACE reads using MiXCR and keeps one entry per CDR3 protein. There are some 1,600,000 distinct CDR3 sequences in the sample; around a third occur only once, and over 0.25% lies in the top ten. Study conclusions and caveats: The study based its conclusions on cross-sectional statistical analysis and did not follow the same donors.

This TCR derives from a newborn girl in good health. The sample comprised cord blood. The chain has TRBV7-2 and TRBJ2-7; 11 positions match TRBD2. The CDR3 DNA reads TGTGCCAGCAGCTTAGTCCTAGCGGGAGGCGCCTACGAGCAGTACTTC. This encodes CASSLVLAGGAYEQYF.